Below, 19 T cell receptor beta chains from the same sample are listed, as sequenced in a study of CD8 T cells in ankylosing spondylitis. MiXCR, run by TCRdb on the 5' RACE reads, gives a single entry per CDR3 protein. The table lists about 800,000 distinct CDR3 sequences, approximately 12% of them singletons. Findings and limits, study-wide: A motif of 7 to 9 highly homologous TCR beta variants was seen as apparently characteristic of ankylosing spondylitis blood.

Which antigens these TCRs recognize remains unknown. Input material: blood, either unsorted or a sorted T cell fraction (not recorded which). The receptor source for this set is a male donor with ankylosing spondylitis.

This clonotype was detected many times. The chain links TRBV6-5 to TRBJ2-7; no definite D call. Germline V gene data show CDR1 as MNHEY and CDR2 as SVGAGI. Between the trimmed V and J ends, which lost 0 bases and 3 bases, there was a span of 15 bases. This CDR3 is 16 amino acids long. CDR3 loop: CASSYSGVGWGYEQYF. The CDR3 bases are TGTGCCAGCAGTTACTCGGGTGTAGGTTGGGGCTACGAGCAGTACTTC.

This clonotype came up many times. This rearrangement joins TRBV20-1 to TRBJ1-6; 9 bases are a match to TRBD1. The CDR3 consists of 15 residues. Germline values: CDR1 DFQATT, CDR2 SNEGSKA (reference sequence). With 3 bases clipped from V and 10 bases from J, the junction kept 10 bases outside the gene matches. CDR3 in DNA: TGCAGTGCTAGTACACCGGGACAGGGACGGTCACCCCTCCACTTT. Amino acid sequence: CSASTPGQGRSPLHF.

The J gene is TRBJ1-1, the V gene TRBV12-3 or TRBV12-4; a possible D gene is TRBD1 (5 bases). This CDR3 has 13 residues. V lost 5 bases and J lost 8, with 15 bases in between. DNA for the CDR3: TGTGCCAGCAGTCGATTTCAGGGTATAGAAGCTTTCTTT. It translates to CASSRFQGIEAFF.

A few counts support this clonotype. The chain carries TRBV10-3 and TRBJ1-2, with 7 bases lining up with TRBD1. V shed 11 bases and J 7 bases; nucleotides not matched to a gene: 13. The germline CDR1 and CDR2 sequences are ENHRY and SYGVKD. The CDR3 is made up of 13 amino acids. The CDR3 DNA is TGTGCCGCATGGACGACAGGGAAGGTTGGCTACACCTTC. This codes for CAAWTTGKVGYTF.

There are many counts of this clonotype. The V call is TRBV7-2, the J call TRBJ1-1, with 7 bases identical to TRBD1. Germline CDR1 is SGHTA and CDR2 is FQGNSA. The ends lost 0 bases at V and 7 bases at J; junction bases unmatched: 2. CDR3 length: 13 residues. DNA for the CDR3: TGTGCCAGCAGCTTAGCGAGGGACAGTGAAGCTTTCTTT. This sequence encodes CASSLARDSEAFF. The full variable domain, its missing parts supplied by reference TRBV7-2 and TRBJ1-1, is GAGVSQSPSNKVTEKGKDVELRCDPISGHTALYWYRQSLGQGLEFLIYFQGNSAPDKSGLPSDRFSAERTGGSVSTLTIQRTQQEDSAVYLCASSLARDSEAFFGQGTRLTVV.

The sample holds many counts of this clonotype. The V and J genes are TRBV7-9 and TRBJ2-5; D perhaps matches TRBD2 (5 bases). The CDR3 runs 15 residues. V lost 5 bases and J lost 3, with 16 bases in between. In germline, CDR1 is SEHNR, CDR2 FQNEAQ (reference sequence). The CDR3 nucleotides read TGTGCCAGCAGCAGCTTAGTAGACGGGAAAGAGACCCAGTACTTC. This codes for CASSSLVDGKETQYF. Supplemented by reference TRBV7-9 and TRBJ2-5, the full variable domain reads DTGVSQNPRHKITKRGQNVTFRCDPISEHNRLYWYRQTLGQGPEFLTYFQNEAQLEKSRLLSDRFSAERPKGSFSTLEIQRTEQGDSAMYLCASSSLVDGKETQYFGPGTRLLVL.

This clonotype was counted ten times or more. V usage is TRBV7-2 and J usage is TRBJ2-7, with 8 bases that match TRBD1. V was pared by 5 bases and J by 4 bases, with 7 bases of the junction left unmatched. In germline, CDR1 is SGHTA, CDR2 FQGNSA. The CDR3 runs to 14 residues. The CDR3 is CASSPDRVRYEQYF. The CDR3 DNA is TGTGCCAGCAGCCCGGACAGGGTGAGGTACGAGCAGTACTTC.

In its sample, this clonotype was seen a few times. This chain links TRBV29-1 with TRBJ2-3, with 12 nucleotides matching TRBD2. This CDR3 has 16 amino acids. From germline, CDR1 is SQVTM and CDR2 ANQGSEA. After removal of 8 bases from V and 3 bases from J, the junction contained 12 bases not matched to a gene. Here the CDR3 reads CSSGASGRAGTDTQYF. In DNA form, the CDR3 reads TGCAGCTCAGGGGCTAGCGGGAGGGCCGGTACAGATACGCAGTATTTT.

In its sample, this clonotype was seen once. The CDR3, as DNA: TGTGCCAGCAGCTTGTTGGGACAGGGAGAAAATGAGCAGTTCTTC. This encodes CASSLLGQGENEQFF. The rearrangement joins TRBV5-6 to TRBJ2-1; 9 positions match TRBD1. Per the germline V gene, CDR1 is SGHDT and CDR2 is YYEEEE. The CDR3 runs to 15 residues. J lost 7 bases, V lost 1 base, and 6 bases had no gene match.

This clonotype was observed a handful of times. The CDR3 DNA reads as TGTGCCAGCAAGGGCGGGAGAACATCCTACGAGCAGTACTTC. Protein sequence: CASKGGRTSYEQYF. The chain has TRBV7-9 and TRBJ2-7; 7 bases align to TRBD2. Germline lookup yields CDR1 SEHNR and CDR2 FQNEAQ (reference sequence). This CDR3 region has 14 residues. With 7 bases clipped from V and 1 base from J, the junction kept 7 bases outside the gene matches.

Many counts were recorded for this clonotype. The chain links TRBV20-1 to TRBJ2-1; maybe TRBD2 (6 bases). The germline V gene has CDR1 DFQATT and CDR2 SNEGSKA (reference sequence). V lost 2 bases and J lost 5, with 16 bases in between. The CDR3 loop spans 15 amino acids. This chain's CDR3 is CSARQRLAIHNEQFF. In DNA, the CDR3 is TGCAGTGCTAGACAGCGGCTAGCGATCCACAATGAGCAGTTCTTC.

This clonotype has a count of ten or more. In nucleotides, the CDR3 is TGCAGTGCTAGAGATTACAGGGGAGGCTACGAGCAGTACTTC. Amino acid sequence: CSARDYRGGYEQYF. V is TRBV20-1 and J is TRBJ2-7, with D tentatively TRBD1 (7 bases). The CDR3 is 14 amino acids. In germline, CDR1 is DFQATT, CDR2 SNEGSKA (reference sequence). Deletions cut 0 bases from V and 3 bases from J, with 12 bases between.

Worth noting for this clonotype: At one end the junction does not follow the germline gene, possibly because of a read error. This chain uses TRBV18 with TRBJ2-1, with D unclear. This CDR3 has 16 residues. Germline CDR1 and CDR2: KGHSH and LQKENI. The CDR3 bases are TGTCCCAGCTCACCGATGATTGGACCGATGGGTGGTGAGCAGTTCTTC. Its protein is CPSSPMIGPMGGEQFF.

V is TRBV6-2 or TRBV6-3 and J is TRBJ2-3; unclear D gene. This CDR3 comprises 15 residues. Germline CDR1 MNHEY, CDR2 SVGEGT. The V end was cut by 2 bases, the J end by 3 bases, with 12 bases between. CDR3: CASSYARLGTDTQYF. The CDR3 coding sequence is TGTGCCAGCAGTTACGCACGGTTAGGAACAGATACGCAGTATTTT.

This clonotype was seen a few times. The rearrangement uses TRBV6-5 and TRBJ2-1; 11 bases fit TRBD2. The ends lost 4 bases at V and 3 bases at J; junction bases unmatched: 5. The germline gives CDR1 MNHEY, CDR2 SVGAGI. This CDR3 is built from 16 residues. This CDR3 reads CASSSALAGVYNEQFF. The CDR3 DNA follows: TGTGCCAGCAGTTCAGCACTAGCGGGGGTCTACAATGAGCAGTTCTTC.

This clonotype appeared a few times. This sequence joins TRBV5-6 and TRBJ2-3; no reliable D call. Germline CDR1 reads SGHDT; CDR2 reads YYEEEE. Trimming cost V 0 bases and J 9 bases, with 5 bases left between them. The length of the CDR3 is 11 residues. CDR3 nucleotide sequence: TGTGCCAGCAGCTTGGTAACCACGCAGTATTTT. Its translation is CASSLVTTQYF.

This clonotype came up many times. This chain uses TRBV12-3 or TRBV12-4 with TRBJ1-5, with D perhaps matching TRBD1 (5 bases). The CDR3 consists of 15 residues. The V end lost 2 bases, the J end lost 4 bases, and 12 bases lay between the germline ends. The CDR3 bases are TGTGCCAGCAGTTTAATGGGGGGTAGGAATCAGCCCCAGCATTTT. Encoded protein: CASSLMGGRNQPQHF.

In nucleotides, the CDR3 is TGTGCCAGCAGTTCGGGACCTATCGGAGAGACCCAGTACTTC. This translates into CASSSGPIGETQYF. The chain carries TRBV28 and TRBJ2-5; the D gene could be TRBD1 or TRBD2 (5 bases each). Germline-derived CDR1 and CDR2 are MDHEN and SYDVKM. V was cut by 4 bases and J by 4 bases, with 13 bases left in between. CDR3 size: 14 residues. Variable domain in full (rest from reference TRBV28 and TRBJ2-5): DVKVTQSSRYLVKRTGEKVFLECVQDMDHENMFWYRQDPGLGLRLIYFSYDVKMKEKGDIPEGYSVSREKKERFSLILESASTNQTSMYLCASSSGPIGETQYFGPGTRLLVL.

This clonotype was seen ten or more times. The chain combines TRBV7-9 with TRBJ2-3; perhaps TRBD1 as D (5 bases). Trimming took off 5 bases at V and 1 base at J, with 13 bases between the two ends. CDR3 size: 15 residues. Germline lookup yields CDR1 SEHNR and CDR2 FQNEAQ (reference sequence). The CDR3 sequence: CASSRLGPRTDTQYF. CDR3 in DNA: TGTGCCAGCAGCCGCCTGGGGCCGCGCACAGATACGCAGTATTTT.